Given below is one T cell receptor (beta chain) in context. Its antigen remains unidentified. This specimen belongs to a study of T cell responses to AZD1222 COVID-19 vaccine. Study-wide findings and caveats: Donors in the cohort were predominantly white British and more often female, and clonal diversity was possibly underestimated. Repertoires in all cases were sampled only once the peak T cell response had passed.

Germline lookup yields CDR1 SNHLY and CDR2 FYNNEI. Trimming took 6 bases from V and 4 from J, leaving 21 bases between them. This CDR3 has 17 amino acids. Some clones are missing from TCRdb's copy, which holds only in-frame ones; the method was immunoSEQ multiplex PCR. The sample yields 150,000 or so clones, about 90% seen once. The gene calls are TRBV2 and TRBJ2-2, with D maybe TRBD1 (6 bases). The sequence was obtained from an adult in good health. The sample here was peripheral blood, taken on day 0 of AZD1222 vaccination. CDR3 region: CASSPDAQGLATGELFF. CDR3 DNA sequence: TGTGCCAGCAGCCCTGATGCTCAGGGGTTAGCCACCGGGGAGCTGTTTTTT.